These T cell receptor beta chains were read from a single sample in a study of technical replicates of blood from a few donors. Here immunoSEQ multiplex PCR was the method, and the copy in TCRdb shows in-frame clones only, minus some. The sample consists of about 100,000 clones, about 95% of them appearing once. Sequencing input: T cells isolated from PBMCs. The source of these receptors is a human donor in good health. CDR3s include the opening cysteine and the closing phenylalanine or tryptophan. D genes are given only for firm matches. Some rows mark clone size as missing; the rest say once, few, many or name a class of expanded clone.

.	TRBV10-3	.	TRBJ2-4	CAISEVQGEAIQYF	TGTGCCATCAGTGAGGTGCAGGGTGAGGCCATTCAGTACTTC
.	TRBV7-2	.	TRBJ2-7	CASSLTGINEQYF	TGTGCCAGCAGCCTGACAGGTATCAACGAGCAGTACTTC
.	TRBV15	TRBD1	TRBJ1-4	CATSSLGQGYEKLFF	TGTGCCACCAGCAGCTTGGGACAGGGATATGAAAAACTGTTTTTT
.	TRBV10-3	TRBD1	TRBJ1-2	CAISEQGANGYTF	TGTGCCATCAGTGAACAGGGGGCGAATGGCTACACCTTC
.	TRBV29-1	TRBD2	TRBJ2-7	CSVGSGLALTEQYF	TGCAGCGTAGGGTCAGGACTAGCGTTGACCGAGCAGTACTTC
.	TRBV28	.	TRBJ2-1	CASRRRAIGRAYNEQFF	TGTGCCAGCAGAAGAAGGGCGATTGGCAGGGCGTACAATGAGCAGTTCTTC
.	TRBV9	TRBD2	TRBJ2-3	CASSVAKRETDTQYF	TGTGCCAGCAGCGTAGCTAAGCGGGAGACAGATACGCAGTATTTT
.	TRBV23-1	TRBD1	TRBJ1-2	CASSQAGTGVLYGYTF	TGCGCCAGCAGTCAGGCCGGGACAGGGGTTTTATATGGCTACACCTTC
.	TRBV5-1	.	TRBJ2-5	CASSWETGVETQYF	TGCGCCAGCAGCTGGGAGACAGGAGTAGAGACCCAGTACTTC
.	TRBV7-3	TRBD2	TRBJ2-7	CASSLRSAGLYEQYF	TGTGCCAGCAGCTTAAGATCAGCGGGGCTTTACGAGCAGTACTTC
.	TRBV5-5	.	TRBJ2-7	CASSLEPAEAYEQYF	TGTGCCAGCAGCTTGGAGCCCGCGGAGGCCTACGAGCAGTACTTC
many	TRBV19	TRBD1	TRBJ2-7	CASSMERGQYEQYF	TGTGCCAGTAGTATGGAGAGGGGGCAGTACGAGCAGTACTTC
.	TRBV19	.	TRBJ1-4	CASSISVLTTNEKLFF	TGTGCCAGTAGTATTAGTGTTCTCACAACTAATGAAAAACTGTTTTTT
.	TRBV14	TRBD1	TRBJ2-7	CASSQRTGYSYEQYF	TGTGCCAGCAGCCAGAGGACAGGTTACTCCTACGAGCAGTACTTC
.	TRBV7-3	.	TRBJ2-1	CASSLSITYNEQFF	TGTGCCAGCAGCTTAAGTATTACCTACAATGAGCAGTTCTTC
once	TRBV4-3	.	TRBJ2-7	CASSPTSTYEQYF	TGCGCCAGCAGCCCGACTAGTACCTACGAGCAGTACTTC
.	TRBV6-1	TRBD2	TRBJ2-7	CASWGGEQYF	TGTGCCTCCTGGGGGGGCGAGCAGTACTTC
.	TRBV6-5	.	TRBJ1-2	CASSYDVTNYGYTF	TGTGCCAGCAGTTACGACGTGACAAACTATGGCTACACCTTC
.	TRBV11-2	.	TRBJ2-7	CASSLMGSSYEQYF	TGTGCCAGCAGCTTAATGGGGAGCTCCTACGAGCAGTACTTC
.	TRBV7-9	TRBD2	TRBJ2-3	CASRPGLATGEDTQYF	TGTGCCAGCCGCCCGGGACTAGCGACTGGAGAAGATACGCAGTATTTT
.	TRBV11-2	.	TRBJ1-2	CASSSGGGYTF	TGTGCCAGCAGCTCCGGGGGGGGCTACACCTTC
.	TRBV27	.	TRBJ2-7	CASSPGTFYEQYF	TGTGCCAGCAGTCCCGGGACTTTCTACGAGCAGTACTTC
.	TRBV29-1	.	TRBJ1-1	CSVAPGWVTEAFF	TGCAGCGTTGCGCCAGGGTGGGTCACTGAAGCTTTCTTT
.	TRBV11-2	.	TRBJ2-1	CASSLTRGRLANEQFF	TGTGCCAGCAGCTTAACTCGTGGGCGTCTAGCCAATGAGCAGTTCTTC
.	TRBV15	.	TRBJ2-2	CATSRGTVTGELFF	TGTGCCACCAGCAGAGGGACAGTCACGGGGGAGCTGTTTTTT
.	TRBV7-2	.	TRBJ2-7	CASSLSLGSSSYEQYF	TGTGCCAGCAGCTTATCTCTAGGAAGTAGCTCCTACGAGCAGTACTTC
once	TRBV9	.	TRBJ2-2	CASSVLDYQNTGELFF	TGTGCCAGCAGCGTTTTAGACTACCAGAACACCGGGGAGCTGTTTTTT
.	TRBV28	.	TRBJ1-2	CVLSPEPSGYTF	TGTGTTCTTTCCCCTGAGCCCTCCGGCTACACCTTC
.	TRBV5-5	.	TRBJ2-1	CASSLRGRRDTTNEQFF	TGTGCCAGCAGCTTGCGGGGACGGCGGGATACGACCAATGAGCAGTTCTTC
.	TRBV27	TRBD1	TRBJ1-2	CASSLYAEALGQGDGYTF	TGTGCCAGCAGTTTATACGCAGAAGCCTTGGGACAGGGGGACGGCTACACCTTC
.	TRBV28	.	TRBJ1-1	CASSFVGAANTEAFF	TGTGCCAGCAGTTTCGTAGGGGCAGCTAACACTGAAGCTTTCTTT
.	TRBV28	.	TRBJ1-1	CASSLGMTVPNTEAFF	TGTGCCAGCAGTTTGGGAATGACAGTCCCAAACACTGAAGCTTTCTTT
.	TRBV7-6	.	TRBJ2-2	CASSRTAQWSGELFF	TGTGCCAGCAGTAGGACAGCCCAATGGTCCGGGGAGCTGTTTTTT
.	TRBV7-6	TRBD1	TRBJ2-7	CASSTGVRYEQYF	TGTGCCAGCAGCACAGGGGTACGGTACGAGCAGTACTTC
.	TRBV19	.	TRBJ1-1	CASSMGANTEAFF	TGTGCCAGTAGTATGGGGGCAAACACTGAAGCTTTCTTT
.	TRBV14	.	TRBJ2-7	CASSQVYGYLSYEQYF	TGTGCCAGCAGCCAAGTTTACGGTTACCTCTCCTACGAGCAGTACTTC
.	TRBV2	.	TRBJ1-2	CASLDSYGYTF	TGTGCCAGCCTGGACAGCTATGGCTACACCTTC
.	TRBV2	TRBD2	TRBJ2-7	CASRTEPGLAYEQYF	TGTGCCAGCAGGACTGAACCGGGACTAGCCTACGAGCAGTACTTC
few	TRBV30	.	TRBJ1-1	CAWSVLLNTEAFF	TGTGCCTGGAGTGTTCTGTTGAACACTGAAGCTTTCTTT
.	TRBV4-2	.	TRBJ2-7	CASSQAGEQYF	TGTGCCAGCAGCCAAGCAGGTGAGCAGTACTTC
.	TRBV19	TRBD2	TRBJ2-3	CASKTGGSTDTQYF	TGTGCCAGTAAGACGGGAGGGAGCACAGATACGCAGTATTTT
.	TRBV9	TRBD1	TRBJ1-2	CASSQDRAHYGYTF	TGTGCCAGCAGCCAGGACAGGGCTCACTATGGCTACACCTTC
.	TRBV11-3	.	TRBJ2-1	CASSLPWESAYNEQFF	TGTGCCAGCAGCTTACCGTGGGAGAGCGCCTACAATGAGCAGTTCTTC
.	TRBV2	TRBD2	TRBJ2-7	CASSLGLADYEQYF	TGTGCCAGCAGTTTGGGACTAGCGGACTACGAGCAGTACTTC
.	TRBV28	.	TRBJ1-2	CASSSNSNGYTF	TGTGCCAGCAGTTCCAACTCGAACGGCTACACCTTC
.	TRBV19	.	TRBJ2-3	CASIRTAIGTDTQYF	TGTGCCAGTATCCGGACAGCAATCGGCACAGATACGCAGTATTTT
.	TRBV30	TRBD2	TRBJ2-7	CAWRPQGLSYEQYF	TGTGCCTGGAGGCCCCAGGGACTATCCTACGAGCAGTACTTC
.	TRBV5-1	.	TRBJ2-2	CASSFSGRNTGELFF	TGCGCCAGCAGCTTTTCCGGGAGGAACACCGGGGAGCTGTTTTTT
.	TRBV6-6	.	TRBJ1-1	CASSSEGGSTEAFF	TGTGCCAGCAGTTCCGAGGGCGGGAGCACTGAAGCTTTCTTT
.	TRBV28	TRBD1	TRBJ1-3	CASSLRGQIPGNTIYF	TGTGCCAGCAGTTTAAGGGGACAGATTCCTGGAAACACCATATATTTT
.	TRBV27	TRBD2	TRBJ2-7	CASRSGRVSYEQYF	TGTGCCAGTAGAAGCGGGAGGGTGTCCTACGAGCAGTACTTC
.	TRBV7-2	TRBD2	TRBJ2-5	CASSSSGRKTQYF	TGTGCCAGCAGCTCTAGCGGGAGGAAGACCCAGTACTTC
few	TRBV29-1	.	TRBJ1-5	CSVRGSNQPQHF	TGCAGCGTTAGAGGGAGCAATCAGCCCCAGCATTTT
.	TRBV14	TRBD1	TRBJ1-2	CASSHRGRDYGYTF	TGTGCCAGCAGCCACAGGGGGCGCGACTATGGCTACACCTTC
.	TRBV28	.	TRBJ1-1	CASTLRGQNTEAFF	TGTGCCAGCACCCTTAGGGGACAGAACACTGAAGCTTTCTTT
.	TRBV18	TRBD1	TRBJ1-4	CASSLSGGTDLATNEKLFF	TGTGCCAGCTCACTATCAGGGGGCACGGATCTTGCAACTAATGAAAAACTGTTTTTT
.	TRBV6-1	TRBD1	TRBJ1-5	CASSEQGQPPYQPQHF	TGTGCCAGCAGTGAACAGGGACAGCCGCCTTATCAGCCCCAGCATTTT
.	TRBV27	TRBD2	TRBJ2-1	CASSLSGTRPNEQFF	TGTGCCAGCAGTTTATCGGGGACTAGGCCCAATGAGCAGTTCTTC
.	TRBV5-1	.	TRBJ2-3	CASSPGIYTNTQYF	TGCGCCAGCAGCCCAGGGATTTACACAAATACGCAGTATTTT